This T cell receptor (beta chain) comes out of a study of T-cell memory formation after mild COVID-19. V gave up 0 bases and J gave up 6 bases; unmatched junction bases: 8. Germline lookup yields CDR1 DFQATT and CDR2 SNEGSKA (reference sequence). The CDR3 length is 17 residues. TCRdb reprocessed the 5' RACE reads with MiXCR, giving one entry per CDR3 protein. There are approximately 250,000 distinct CDR3 sequences in the sample; 16% occur only once, and approximately 20% lies in the top ten. The sequencing input was PBMCs or a T cell subset sorted from them (not recorded which). The rearrangement links TRBV20-1 to TRBJ2-2, with 12 bases identical to TRBD1. This TCR was recovered from a man aged 18-30 years who had mild COVID-19 (a few samples of this study predate the infection). Cell type and time point are not known. The chain's CDR3 is CSARDVPGQGAAGELFF. The CDR3 nucleotides are TGCAGTGCTAGAGATGTACCGGGACAGGGGGCAGCCGGGGAGCTGTTTTTT.